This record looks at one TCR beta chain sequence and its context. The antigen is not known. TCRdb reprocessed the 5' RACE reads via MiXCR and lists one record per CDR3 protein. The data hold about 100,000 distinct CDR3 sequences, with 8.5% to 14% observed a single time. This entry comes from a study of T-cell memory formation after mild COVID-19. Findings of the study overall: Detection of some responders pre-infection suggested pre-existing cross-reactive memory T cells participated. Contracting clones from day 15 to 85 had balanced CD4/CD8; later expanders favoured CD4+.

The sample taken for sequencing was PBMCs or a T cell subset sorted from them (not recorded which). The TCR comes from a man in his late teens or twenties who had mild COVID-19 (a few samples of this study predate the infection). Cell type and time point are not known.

In DNA form, the CDR3 reads TGTGCCAGCAGCCAAGGGGGGACCGGGAGAGGCTACACCTTC. Its translation is CASSQGGTGRGYTF. The chain employs TRBV3-1 and TRBJ1-2; possibly TRBD1 for D (5 bases). The length of the CDR3 is 14 residues. With 1 base removed from V and 8 bases from J, the gap between germline ends came to 14 bases. Per germline, CDR1 LGHDT and CDR2 YNNKEL (reference sequence). The entire variable domain, with the rest obtained from reference TRBV3-1 and TRBJ1-2, is as follows: DTAVSQTPKYLVTQMGNDKSIKCEQNLGHDTMYWYKQDSKKFLKIMFSYNNKELIINETVPNRFSPKSPDKAHLNLHINSLELGDSAVYFCASSQGGTGRGYTFGSGTRLTVV.